Below, 10 T cell receptor beta chains from the same sample are listed, as sequenced in a study of long-term antiretroviral therapy in people with HIV. Sequencing used immunoSEQ v3.0 at survey level. Profiling relied on immunoSEQ multiplex PCR, and the TCRdb table lists in-frame clones only, not all of them. The sample holds thousands of clones, about 76% seen once. The input for sequencing was unsorted PBMCs, taken 0.1 years before starting antiretroviral therapy. The source of these receptors is a man aged 18 to 30 with HIV.

The chain recombines TRBV7-3 with TRBJ2-3; D is possibly TRBD2 (6 bases). There are 12 residues in the CDR3. Trimming shortened V by 6 bases and J by 6 bases, and 10 bases separated the two germline ends. The germline CDR1 and CDR2 sequences are SGHTA and FQGTGA. CDR3 coding DNA: TGTGCCAGCAGGTCTAGCGTCGATACGCAGTATTTT. This encodes CASRSSVDTQYF. Variable domain in full (rest from reference TRBV7-3 and TRBJ2-3): GAGVSQTPSNKVTEKGKYVELRCDPISGHTALYWYRQSLGQGPEFLIYFQGTGAADDSGLPNDRFFAVRPEGSVSTLKIQRTERGDSAVYLCASRSSVDTQYFGPGTRLTVL.

This clone occurred once. The genes are TRBV6-5 and TRBJ2-3, with D perhaps TRBD2 (5 bases). The CDR3 covers 14 residues. In germline, CDR1 is MNHEY, CDR2 SVGAGI. V was pared by 6 bases and J by 3 bases, with 13 bases between. CDR3 sequence (DNA): TGTGCCAGCAGCTTGGACTCATCAACAGATACGCAGTATTTT. This encodes CASSLDSSTDTQYF.

The V gene is TRBV4-1, the J gene TRBJ2-4, with 10 nucleotides matching TRBD1. V lost 0 bases and J lost 4; bases outside the gene matches: 6. The germline CDR1 and CDR2 sequences are MGHRA and YSYEKL. There are 17 residues in the CDR3. The CDR3 loop reads CASSQEKDRGLKNIQYF. The CDR3 nucleotides read TGCGCCAGCAGCCAAGAAAAAGACAGGGGGCTGAAAAACATTCAGTACTTC.

The rearrangement uses TRBV4-1 and TRBJ1-5, with no clear D. Germline CDR1 and CDR2: MGHRA and YSYEKL. The V end lost 0 bases, the J end lost 2 bases, and 11 bases lay between the germline ends. This CDR3 comprises 16 residues. The CDR3 is CASSQDPGMRNQPQHF. The CDR3 nucleotides are TGCGCCAGCAGCCAAGATCCGGGGATGCGCAATCAGCCCCAGCATTTT.

This clone has more than one count but fewer than ten. The chain uses TRBV28 and TRBJ1-5, with D maybe TRBD1 (5 bases). The CDR3 runs to 13 residues. V dropped 6 bases and J dropped 1 base, with 7 bases sitting between them. Germline V gene data show CDR1 as MDHEN and CDR2 as SYDVKM. CDR3 amino acids: CASRGGSNQPQHF. In DNA form, the CDR3 reads TGTGCCAGCAGGGGGGGAAGCAATCAGCCCCAGCATTTT.

This clone has only one observation. This rearrangement joins TRBV7-9 to TRBJ2-1; the D gene is possibly TRBD2 (5 bases). This CDR3 spans 19 amino acids. V was pared by 1 base and J by 3 bases, with 22 bases between. Germline CDR1 and CDR2: SEHNR and FQNEAQ (reference sequence). CDR3 sequence (DNA): TGTGCCAGCAGCTTAGTTTGGGGAGAAGACGAAAGGGACTACAATGAGCAGTTCTTC. This encodes CASSLVWGEDERDYNEQFF. Drawing the rest from reference TRBV7-9 and TRBJ2-1, the complete variable domain is DTGVSQNPRHKITKRGQNVTFRCDPISEHNRLYWYRQTLGQGPEFLTYFQNEAQLEKSRLLSDRFSAERPKGSFSTLEIQRTEQGDSAMYLCASSLVWGEDERDYNEQFFGPGTRLTVL.

This sequence joins TRBV10-3 and TRBJ2-3, with 9 bases aligning to TRBD2. Germline V gives CDR1 ENHRY, CDR2 SYGVKD. Unmatched junction bases numbered 15, after V lost 8 bases and J lost 0 bases. The length of the CDR3 is 18 residues. CDR3 DNA sequence: TGTGCCATCTCCCGAGGAGCGGGGGGATCTTCTAGCACAGATACGCAGTATTTT. It yields the protein CAISRGAGGSSSTDTQYF.

The CDR3 reads CASSKQGGTINEQFF. As DNA, the CDR3 is TGTGCCAGCAGCAAACAGGGTGGCACCATCAATGAGCAGTTCTTC. The V call is TRBV7-9, the J call TRBJ2-1; weak D call: TRBD1 (6 bases). CDR3 length: 15 residues. CDR1 is SEHNR and CDR2 is FQNEAQ in the germline V gene (reference sequence). Trimming stripped 5 bases from V and 6 bases from J, with 17 bases between.

This chain's CDR3 is CASSFWGTSGGPYESTDTQYF. The CDR3 DNA follows: TGTGCCAGCAGTTTTTGGGGGACTAGCGGGGGGCCATATGAAAGCACAGATACGCAGTATTTT. This rearrangement joins TRBV27 to TRBJ2-3; 15 nucleotides match TRBD2. This CDR3 is 21 amino acids long. Per germline, CDR1 MNHEY and CDR2 SMNVEV (reference sequence). The ends lost 3 bases at V and 0 bases at J; junction bases unmatched: 13.

This chain uses TRBV19 with TRBJ2-6; TRBD1 might be the D (6 bases). The germline gives CDR1 LNHDA, CDR2 SQIVND (reference sequence). This CDR3 has 14 residues. The V and J ends lost 6 bases and 4 bases respectively, with 10 bases between them. CDR3 in DNA: TGTGCCAGTAGCCAGGGGTACGGGGCCAACGTCCTGACTTTC. It yields the protein CASSQGYGANVLTF.